The clone carrying this TCR beta chain has at least ten counts. The data stem from a study of T cells in Graves' hyperthyroidism and ophthalmopathy. The CDR3 is 13 residues long. V lost 6 bases to trimming and J lost 2 bases, with 14 bases between them. Germline V gives CDR1 DFQATT, CDR2 SNEGSKA (reference sequence). Exclusion followed for patients with uncontrolled infection, other autoimmune disease, pregnancy or lactation. Each diagnosis drew on symptoms, thyroxine, TRAb, thyroid ultrasound and orbital computed tomography findings. TCR beta CDR3 sequences were amplified from RNA transcripts. The study used the HTBI primer set for a first-round RT-PCR of the TCR CDR3. TCRdb used MiXCR to reprocess the multiplex PCR reads, holding one entry per CDR3 protein. The sample gives nearly 250,000 distinct CDR3 sequences, around 26% of which show up once; 30% to 40% is in the top ten.

The sample taken for sequencing was blood. The gene calls are TRBV20-1 and TRBJ2-7; TRBD2 might be the D (5 bases). The source is a woman in her forties with Graves' ophthalmopathy. The CDR3 coding sequence is TGCAGTGCCGGACCTTCAGCGGCCTACGAGCAGTACTTC. Its translation: CSAGPSAAYEQYF.